Below, 10 T cell receptor beta chains from the same sample are listed, as sequenced in a study of CD8+ T cells in alopecia areata. Sequencing templates came from extracted RNA that was reverse transcribed into cDNA. TCRdb keeps only in-frame clones here, not all; method: immunoSEQ multiplex PCR. The table lists about 98,000 clones, around two fifths of them singletons. The sample was CD4+ T cells sorted from blood. Every receptor here comes from a human donor with alopecia areata.

This clone was seen a handful of times. This chain joins TRBV11-2 and TRBJ2-1; either TRBD1 or TRBD2 may supply D (6 bases each). CDR3 length: 15 residues. Germline-derived CDR1 and CDR2 are SGHAT and FQNNGV. V gave up 5 bases and J gave up 10 bases, with 21 bases separating them. CDR3 protein: CASSPHREAILEQFF. DNA of the CDR3: TGTGCCAGCAGCCCACACAGGGAGGCAATCCTGGAGCAGTTCTTC. The full variable domain, completed using reference TRBV11-2 and TRBJ2-1, is EAGVAQSPRYKIIEKRQSVAFWCNPISGHATLYWYQQILGQGPKLLIQFQNNGVVDDSQLPKDRFSAERLKGVDSTLKIQPAKLEDSAVYLCASSPHREAILEQFFGPGTRLTVL.

As concerns this clone: This sample also contains other DNA sequences that code for the same CDR3. The chain recombines TRBV30 with TRBJ2-7, with 7 bases fitting TRBD1. V lost 5 bases, J lost 4 bases, and 2 bases stayed unmatched. The CDR3 is 11 residues long. Germline V lookup: CDR1 GTSNPN, CDR2 SVGIG (reference sequence). The CDR3, as DNA: TGTGCCTGGGGGACAGTATACGAGCAGTACTTC. As protein: CAWGTVYEQYF.

The chain is built from TRBV30 and TRBJ2-5; 10 nucleotides line up with TRBD1. The CDR3 is made up of 12 amino acids. The trim removed 2 bases at V and 10 bases at J, leaving 4 bases unmatched. Germline V gives CDR1 GTSNPN, CDR2 SVGIG (reference sequence). The CDR3 DNA follows: TGTGCCTGGAGTAGGGGACAGGGGAACCAGTACTTC. Protein product: CAWSRGQGNQYF.

In its sample, this clone was seen a few times. The chain recombines TRBV29-1 with TRBJ2-3, with D unresolved. V was cut by 6 bases and J by 5 bases, with 12 bases left in between. Germline V lookup: CDR1 SQVTM, CDR2 ANQGSEA. This CDR3 spans 12 amino acids. Here the CDR3 reads CSVLQLGDTQYF. The DNA of the CDR3 is TGCAGCGTCCTCCAGTTGGGAGATACGCAGTATTTT.

A few counts support this clone. The chain carries TRBV5-1 and TRBJ2-7; no reliable D call. Germline CDR1 SGHRS, CDR2 YFSETQ. CDR3 size: 13 residues. Trimming removed 5 bases from V and 3 bases from J, with 12 bases in between. CDR3 in amino acids: CASRWTENYEQYF. The CDR3 DNA follows: TGCGCCAGCAGATGGACGGAGAACTACGAGCAGTACTTC.

The chain carries TRBV30 and TRBJ2-4; D gene ambiguous. Trimming took off 5 bases at V and 6 bases at J, with 17 bases between the two ends. CDR3 length equals 14 residues. CDR1 is GTSNPN and CDR2 is SVGIG in the germline V gene (reference sequence). The CDR3 sequence: CAWAKGPRINIQYF. Written as DNA, the CDR3 is TGTGCCTGGGCTAAAGGACCGAGGATAAACATTCAGTACTTC.

This clone came up once. The chain recombines TRBV20-1 with TRBJ2-5; D not certain. There are 11 residues in the CDR3. Trimming stripped 8 bases from V and 5 bases from J, with 12 bases between. Germline V lookup: CDR1 DFQATT, CDR2 SNEGSKA (reference sequence). CDR3 sequence: CSSRPGETQYF. The CDR3, as DNA: TGCAGTTCGCGCCCGGGTGAGACCCAGTACTTC.

The J gene is TRBJ2-3, the V gene TRBV29-1; D is uncertain. From germline, CDR1 is SQVTM and CDR2 ANQGSEA. The CDR3 is 12 amino acids. V lost 4 bases to trimming and J lost 0 bases, with 5 bases between them. The CDR3 spells CSVADSTDTQYF. The CDR3 DNA reads as TGCAGCGTTGCGGACAGCACAGATACGCAGTATTTT.

This clone has just a few counts. The CDR3 spells CSAKNREVSEAQYF. The CDR3 DNA reads as TGCAGCGCCAAAAACAGGGAGGTCTCGGAGGCCCAGTACTTC. This rearrangement joins TRBV29-1 to TRBJ2-5; D tentatively fits TRBD1 or TRBD2 (6 bases each). The V and J ends lost 7 bases and 9 bases respectively, with 24 bases between them. In germline, CDR1 is SQVTM, CDR2 ANQGSEA. This CDR3 region has 14 residues.

The chain combines TRBV7-2 with TRBJ2-5; D remains ambiguous. CDR1 is SGHTA, CDR2 FQGNSA, per germline. The CDR3 is 15 residues long. Trimming pared 1 base from V and 1 base from J, leaving 10 bases between. Written as DNA, the CDR3 is TGTGCCAGCAGCTTAGGGACGGTCCGCCAAGAGACCCAGTACTTC. It yields the protein CASSLGTVRQETQYF.